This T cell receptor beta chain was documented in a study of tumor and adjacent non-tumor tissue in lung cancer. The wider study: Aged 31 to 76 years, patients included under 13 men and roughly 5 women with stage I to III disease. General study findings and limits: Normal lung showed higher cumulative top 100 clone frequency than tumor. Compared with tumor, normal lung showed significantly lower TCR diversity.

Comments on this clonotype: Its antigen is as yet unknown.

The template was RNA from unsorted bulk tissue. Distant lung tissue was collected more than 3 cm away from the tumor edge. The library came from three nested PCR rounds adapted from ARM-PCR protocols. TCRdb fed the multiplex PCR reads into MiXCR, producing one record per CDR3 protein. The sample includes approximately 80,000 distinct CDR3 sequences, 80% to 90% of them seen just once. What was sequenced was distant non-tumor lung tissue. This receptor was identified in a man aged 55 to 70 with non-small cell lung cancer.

CDR3 DNA: TGTGCCAGCAGCCTGGCGCTAGCAAGCCCAGATACGCAGTATTTT. This translates into CASSLALASPDTQYF. The V and J genes are TRBV11-2 and TRBJ2-3; D perhaps matches TRBD2 (5 bases). The germline V gene has CDR1 SGHAT and CDR2 FQNNGV. Deletions cut 5 bases from V and 4 bases from J, with 16 bases between. The CDR3 sequence is 15 residues long.